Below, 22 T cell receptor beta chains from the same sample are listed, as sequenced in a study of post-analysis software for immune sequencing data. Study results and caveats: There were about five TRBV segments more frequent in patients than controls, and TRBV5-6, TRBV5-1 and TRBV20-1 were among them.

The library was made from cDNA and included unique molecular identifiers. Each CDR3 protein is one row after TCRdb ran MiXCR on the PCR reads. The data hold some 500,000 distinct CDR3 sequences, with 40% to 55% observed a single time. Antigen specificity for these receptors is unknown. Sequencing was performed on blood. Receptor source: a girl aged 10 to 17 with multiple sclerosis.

This CDR3 is CSAPGYNEQYF. CDR3 coding DNA: TGCAGTGCCCCAGGGTACAACGAGCAGTACTTC. This chain uses TRBV20-1 with TRBJ2-1; D is possibly TRBD1 (5 bases). The J call may be wrong; the DNA end is better matched by TRBJ2-7. Looked up from germline, CDR1 is DFQATT and CDR2 is SNEGSKA (reference sequence). The CDR3 extends over 11 amino acids.

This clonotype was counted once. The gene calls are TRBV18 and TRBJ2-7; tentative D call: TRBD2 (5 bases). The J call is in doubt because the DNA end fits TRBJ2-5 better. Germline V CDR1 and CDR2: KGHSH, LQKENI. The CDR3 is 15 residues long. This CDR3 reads CASSPRGSQRETQYF. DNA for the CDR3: TGTGCCAGCTCACCCCGAGGGAGTCAAAGAGAGACCCAGTACTTC.

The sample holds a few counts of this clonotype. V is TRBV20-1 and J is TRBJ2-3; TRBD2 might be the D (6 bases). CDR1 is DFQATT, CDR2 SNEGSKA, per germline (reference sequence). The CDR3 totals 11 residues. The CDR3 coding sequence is TGCTCAATGCGGGATACAGATACGCAGTATTTT. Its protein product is CSMRDTDTQYF.

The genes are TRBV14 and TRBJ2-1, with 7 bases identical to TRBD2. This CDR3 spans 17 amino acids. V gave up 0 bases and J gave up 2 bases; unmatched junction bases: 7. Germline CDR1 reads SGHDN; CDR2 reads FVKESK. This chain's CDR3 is CASSQDERGRAYNEQFF. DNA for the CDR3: TGTGCCAGCAGCCAAGATGAGCGGGGACGCGCCTACAATGAGCAGTTCTTC.

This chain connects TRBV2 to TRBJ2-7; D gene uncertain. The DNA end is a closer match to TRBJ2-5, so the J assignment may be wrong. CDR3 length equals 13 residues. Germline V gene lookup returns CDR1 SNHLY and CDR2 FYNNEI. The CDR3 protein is CASSPGRKETQYF. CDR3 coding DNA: TGTGCCAGCAGTCCCGGACGGAAAGAGACCCAGTACTTC.

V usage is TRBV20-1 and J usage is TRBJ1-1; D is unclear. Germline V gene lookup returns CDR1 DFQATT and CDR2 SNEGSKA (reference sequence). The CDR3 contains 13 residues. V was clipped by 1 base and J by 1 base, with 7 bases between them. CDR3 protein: CSARAGENTEAFF. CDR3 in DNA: TGCAGTGCTAGAGCTGGGGAGAACACTGAAGCTTTCTTT.

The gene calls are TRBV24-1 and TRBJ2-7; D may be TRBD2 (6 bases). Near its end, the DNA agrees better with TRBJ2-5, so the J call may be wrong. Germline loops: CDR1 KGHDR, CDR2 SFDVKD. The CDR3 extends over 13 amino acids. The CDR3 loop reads CATSVGGVETQYF. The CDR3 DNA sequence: TGTGCCACCAGTGTCGGGGGTGTAGAGACCCAGTACTTC.

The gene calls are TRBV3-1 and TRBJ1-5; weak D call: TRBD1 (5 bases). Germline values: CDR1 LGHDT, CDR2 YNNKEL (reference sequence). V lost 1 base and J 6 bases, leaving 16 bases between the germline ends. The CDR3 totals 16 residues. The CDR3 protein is CASSQVVDVDSQPQHF. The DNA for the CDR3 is TGTGCCAGCAGCCAAGTCGTGGACGTAGACAGTCAGCCCCAGCATTTT.

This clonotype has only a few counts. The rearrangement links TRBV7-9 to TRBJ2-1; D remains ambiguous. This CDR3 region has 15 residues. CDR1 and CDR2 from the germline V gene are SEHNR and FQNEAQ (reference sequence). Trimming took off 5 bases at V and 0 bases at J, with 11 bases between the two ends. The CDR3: CASSDWLYSYNEQFF. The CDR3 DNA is TGTGCCAGCAGCGATTGGTTATACTCCTACAATGAGCAGTTCTTC.

The CDR3 here is CASGLPYEQYF. DNA for the CDR3: TGTGCCAGCGGCCTCCCCTACGAGCAGTACTTC. The chain joins TRBV27 to TRBJ2-7; D gene uncertain. The germline CDR1 and CDR2 sequences are MNHEY and SMNVEV (reference sequence). The CDR3 consists of 11 residues. Trimming shortened V by 8 bases and J by 2 bases, and 7 bases separated the two germline ends.

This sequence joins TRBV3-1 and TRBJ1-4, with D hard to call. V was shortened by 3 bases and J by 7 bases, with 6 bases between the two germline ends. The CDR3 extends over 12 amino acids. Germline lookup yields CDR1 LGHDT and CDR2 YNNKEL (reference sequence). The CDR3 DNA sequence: TGTGCCAGCAGCCAGGAAAGTGAAAAACTGTTTTTT. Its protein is CASSQESEKLFF.

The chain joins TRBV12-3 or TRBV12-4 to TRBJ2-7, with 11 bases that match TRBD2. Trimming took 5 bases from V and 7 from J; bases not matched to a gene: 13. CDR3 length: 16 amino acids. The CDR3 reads CASSRPTSGTTMEQYF. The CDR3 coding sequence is TGTGCCAGCAGTCGGCCGACTAGCGGGACCACCATGGAGCAGTACTTC.

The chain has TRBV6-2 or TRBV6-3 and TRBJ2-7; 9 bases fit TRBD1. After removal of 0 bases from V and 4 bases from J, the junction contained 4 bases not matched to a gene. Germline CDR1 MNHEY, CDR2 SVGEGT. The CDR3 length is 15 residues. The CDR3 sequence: CASSYSRQGEYEQYF. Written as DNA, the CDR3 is TGTGCCAGCAGTTACTCTCGACAGGGGGAATACGAGCAGTACTTC.

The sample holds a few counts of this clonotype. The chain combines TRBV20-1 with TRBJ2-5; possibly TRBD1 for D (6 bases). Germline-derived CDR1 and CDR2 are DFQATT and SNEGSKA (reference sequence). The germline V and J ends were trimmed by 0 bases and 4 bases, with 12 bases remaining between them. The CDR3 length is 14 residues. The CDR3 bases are TGCAGTGCTAGAGAAACAGGGTGGGGAGAGACCCAGTACTTC. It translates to CSARETGWGETQYF.

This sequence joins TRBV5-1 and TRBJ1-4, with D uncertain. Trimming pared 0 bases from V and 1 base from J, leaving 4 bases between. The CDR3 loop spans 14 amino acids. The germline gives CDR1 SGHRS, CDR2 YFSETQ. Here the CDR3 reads CASSLVGTNEKLFF. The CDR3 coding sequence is TGCGCCAGCAGCTTGGTTGGAACTAATGAAAAACTGTTTTTT.

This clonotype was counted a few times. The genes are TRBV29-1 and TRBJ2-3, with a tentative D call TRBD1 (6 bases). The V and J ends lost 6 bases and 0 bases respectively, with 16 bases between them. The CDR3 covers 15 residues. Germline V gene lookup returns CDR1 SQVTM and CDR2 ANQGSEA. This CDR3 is CSVRQADSSTDTQYF. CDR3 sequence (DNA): TGCAGCGTCCGACAGGCGGATTCTAGCACAGATACGCAGTATTTT.

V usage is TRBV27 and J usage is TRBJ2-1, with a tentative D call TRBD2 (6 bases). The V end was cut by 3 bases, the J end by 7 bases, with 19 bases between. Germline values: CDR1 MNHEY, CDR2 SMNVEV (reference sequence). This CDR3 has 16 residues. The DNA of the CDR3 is TGTGCCAGCAGTTTTTTCCGGGACTCCCATGAGAATGAGCAGTTCTTC. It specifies CASSFFRDSHENEQFF.

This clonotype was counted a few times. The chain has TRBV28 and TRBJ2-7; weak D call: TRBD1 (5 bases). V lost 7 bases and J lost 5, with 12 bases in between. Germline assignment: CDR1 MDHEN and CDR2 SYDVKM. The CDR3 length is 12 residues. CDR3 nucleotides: TGTGCCAGCACTCAAGGGGTCGACGAGCAGTACTTC. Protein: CASTQGVDEQYF.

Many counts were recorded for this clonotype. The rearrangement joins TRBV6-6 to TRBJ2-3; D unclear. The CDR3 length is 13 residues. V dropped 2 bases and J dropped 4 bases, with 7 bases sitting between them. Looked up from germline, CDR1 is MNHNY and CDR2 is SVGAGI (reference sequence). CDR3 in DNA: TGTGCCAGCAGTTACCGTTCGCCAGATACGCAGTATTTT. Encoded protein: CASSYRSPDTQYF.

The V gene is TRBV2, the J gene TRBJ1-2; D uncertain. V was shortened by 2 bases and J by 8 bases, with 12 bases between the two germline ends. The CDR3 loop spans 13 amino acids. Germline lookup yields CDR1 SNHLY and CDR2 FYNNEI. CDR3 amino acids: CASSESLPGGYTF. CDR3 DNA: TGTGCCAGCAGTGAAAGTCTCCCCGGAGGCTACACCTTC. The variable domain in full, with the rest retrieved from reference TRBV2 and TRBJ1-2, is EPEVTQTPSHQVTQMGQEVILRCVPISNHLYFYWYRQILGQKVEFLVSFYNNEISEKSEIFDDQFSVERPDGSNFTLKIRSTKLEDSAMYFCASSESLPGGYTFGSGTRLTVV.

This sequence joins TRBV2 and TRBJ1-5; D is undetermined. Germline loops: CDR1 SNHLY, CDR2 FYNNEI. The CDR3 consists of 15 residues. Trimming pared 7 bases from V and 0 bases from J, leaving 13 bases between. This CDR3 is CASKKEGRSNQPQHF. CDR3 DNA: TGTGCCAGCAAAAAGGAGGGCCGTAGCAATCAGCCCCAGCATTTT.

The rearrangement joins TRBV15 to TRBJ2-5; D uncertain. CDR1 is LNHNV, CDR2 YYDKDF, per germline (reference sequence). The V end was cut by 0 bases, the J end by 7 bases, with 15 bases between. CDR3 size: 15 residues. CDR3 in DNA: TGTGCCACCAGCAGAGAGCCCTACGAGGCGGCGACCCAGTACTTC. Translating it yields CATSREPYEAATQYF.